This entry features one TCR beta chain sequence. The target antigen is unknown. Using its own MiXCR run on the 5' RACE reads, TCRdb lists one record per CDR3 protein. The sample contains some 1,700,000 distinct CDR3 sequences, under 35% of which appear only once. The sample belongs to a study of identical twins. Trimming stripped 3 bases from V and 4 bases from J, with 7 bases between. Germline CDR1 and CDR2: MGHRA and YSYEKL. This CDR3 region has 13 residues. Study observations and caveats: Insertions ran lower in abundant cord blood beta clonotypes, though not in memory repertoires.

The receptor's source is a newborn girl in good health. Sequencing was performed on cord blood. This sequence joins TRBV4-1 and TRBJ2-1, with D unresolved. CDR3 residues: CASSHDAYNEQFF. CDR3 nucleotides: TGCGCCAGCAGCCACGACGCATACAATGAGCAGTTCTTC.